This TCR beta chain was observed in a study of PD-1 blockade in classical Hodgkin lymphoma. Study results and limitations: Complete responders entered with baseline diversity on par with newly diagnosed patients, the results showed. Only CD4+ TCR diversity, not CD8+, had risen significantly by C4D1.

V gave up 6 bases and J gave up 5 bases, with 4 bases separating them. This CDR3 comprises 10 residues. Germline-derived CDR1 and CDR2 are MGHDK and SYGVNS. Every patient relapsed after autologous stem cell transplantation, and brentuximab vedotin exposure varied. TCRdb's table, derived via immunoSEQ multiplex PCR, lists solely in-frame clones and lacks some. The profile shows roughly 42,000 clones, over 70% of them singletons. On this clone: Its antigen is unidentified.

Sequencing was performed on peripheral blood mononuclear cells (PBMCs), taken at baseline. The V call is TRBV25-1, the J call TRBJ2-5, with D unresolved. The origin of this receptor is a human donor with classical Hodgkin lymphoma. CDR3 nucleotides: TGTGCCAGCAGGGGGGAGACCCAGTACTTC. Its translation is CASRGETQYF.